A selection of T cell receptor beta chains follows, all from one sample in a study of vaccination and CD4 T cells after COVID-19. Antigen specificity for these receptors is unknown. MiXCR, applied by TCRdb to the PCR reads, yields one record per CDR3 protein. Here the sample spans some 9,900 distinct CDR3 sequences, approximately 25% being singletons. The source material was CD4+ T cells from blood, cultured in vitro, sampled before SARS-CoV-2 vaccination. The receptors were sampled from a human donor who received a COVID-19 vaccine. CDR3s include the opening cysteine and the closing phenylalanine or tryptophan. The D gene is left open where the match is weak. Clone size is not always given. Where it is, it says once, few, many or a class for expanded clones.

clone size,D gene,V gene,J gene,CDR3 DNA,CDR3 protein
few,TRBD2,TRBV2,TRBJ2-1,TGTGCCAGCAGCCGACTAGCGGGACAAACCTACAATGAGCAGTTCTTC,CASSRLAGQTYNEQFF
.,.,TRBV6-1,TRBJ2-3,TGTGCCACCAAAAACAAGGGGATCACAGATACGCAGTATTTT,CATKNKGITDTQYF
.,.,TRBV19,TRBJ2-3,TGTGCCAGTCGCCCGGAAGTTAGCACGACAGATACGCAGTATTTT,CASRPEVSTTDTQYF
few,.,TRBV20-1,TRBJ1-2,TGCAGTGCTAGAAGGCAGGACGTTAACTATGGCTACACCTTC,CSARRQDVNYGYTF
.,.,TRBV12-3/TRBV12-4,TRBJ2-7,TGTGCCAGCACCACCGGAGGGTACGAGCAGTACTTC,CASTTGGYEQYF
.,TRBD1,TRBV2,TRBJ1-6,TGTGCCAGCATGACAGGGGAACTTCTAAATTCACCCCTCCACTTT,CASMTGELLNSPLHF
.,TRBD1,TRBV29-1,TRBJ2-6,TGCAGCCCCGAAAGACAGGGGGCGCGAGGGGCCAACGTCCTGACTTTC,CSPERQGARGANVLTF
few,TRBD2,TRBV7-9,TRBJ2-2,TGTGCCAGCAGCCCGTCTAGCGGGGTGAGCACCGGGGAGCTGTTTTTT,CASSPSSGVSTGELFF
few,.,TRBV20-1,TRBJ1-3,TGCAGTGCTAGAGATGTTGGTAGGGGTAGGGACACCATATATTTT,CSARDVGRGRDTIYF
.,TRBD2,TRBV4-2,TRBJ2-3,TGTGCCAGCAGCCAAGATCCTAGCGGGGGGCCCACAGATACGCAGTATTTT,CASSQDPSGGPTDTQYF
.,.,TRBV6-1,TRBJ2-7,TGTGCCAGCAAAAATTCGGACGGACCCTACGAGCAGTACTTC,CASKNSDGPYEQYF
.,.,TRBV18,TRBJ1-6,TGTGCCAGCTCACCACGTCATAATAATTCACCCCTCCACTTT,CASSPRHNNSPLHF
.,.,TRBV9,TRBJ1-6,TGTGCCAGCAGCGTCCTCGACAGCAGCAATTCACCCCTCCACTTT,CASSVLDSSNSPLHF
.,.,TRBV2,TRBJ2-5,TGTGCCAGCACTTTCTCGGGACGGCAAGAGACCCAGTACTTC,CASTFSGRQETQYF
.,.,TRBV6-1,TRBJ1-4,TGTGCCAGCAGCCGCCGGGACGGTAATGAAAAACTGTTTTTT,CASSRRDGNEKLFF
.,.,TRBV7-9,TRBJ2-1,TGTGCCAGCAGCCCCGGAGGGGGGAATGAGCAGTTCTTC,CASSPGGGNEQFF
.,TRBD1,TRBV18,TRBJ1-5,TGTGCCAGCTCACCGCCAGGGGGGGATCAGCCCCAGCATTTT,CASSPPGGDQPQHF
few,TRBD2,TRBV2,TRBJ2-5,TGTGCCAGCAGCCCCGGGACTAGCGGGGGGAAAGAGACCCAGTACTTC,CASSPGTSGGKETQYF
.,.,TRBV6-2/TRBV6-3,TRBJ1-1,TGTGCCACCTTTTGGGGCACTGAAGCTTTCTTT,CATFWGTEAFF
.,TRBD1,TRBV10-1,TRBJ2-3,TGCGCCAGCAGTGAGTCTTGGCTGGACAGGGAAACAGATACGCAGTATTTT,CASSESWLDRETDTQYF
few,TRBD1,TRBV2,TRBJ2-7,TGTGCCAGCAGGATCCCGGGACAGGGGAACGAGCAGTACTTC,CASRIPGQGNEQYF
.,.,TRBV27,TRBJ1-6,TGTGCCAGCAGTTTGTTCAATTCACCCCTCCACTTT,CASSLFNSPLHF
medium-sized,.,TRBV10-3,TRBJ1-6,TGTGCCATCAGTGTAGGCAGCAATTCACCCCTCCACTTT,CAISVGSNSPLHF
few,.,TRBV24-1,TRBJ2-3,TGTGCCACCAGTGATTTACTTTTTGGCGGAGCAGATACGCAGTATTTT,CATSDLLFGGADTQYF
.,.,TRBV10-1,TRBJ2-7,TGCGCCAGCAGTGACGTTCCATTCAGCCTTCTCCAGTACTTC,CASSDVPFSLLQYF
.,TRBD2,TRBV7-8,TRBJ2-4,TGTGCCAGCAGCGAAGGCGGGGACTACCCAAACATTCAGTACTTC,CASSEGGDYPNIQYF
few,TRBD2,TRBV7-6,TRBJ2-3,TGTGCCAGCAGCATCGGACTAGCGGGTGCAGATACGCAGTATTTT,CASSIGLAGADTQYF
.,.,TRBV6-1,TRBJ1-2,TGTGCCAGCAGTGAAGCGCCGGACAGCAGGGATGTCTATGGCTACACCTTC,CASSEAPDSRDVYGYTF
few,.,TRBV7-2,TRBJ2-7,TGTGCCAGCAGCTTAGAAGGCATACCCTCCTACGAGCAGTACTTC,CASSLEGIPSYEQYF
.,TRBD1,TRBV20-1,TRBJ1-2,TGCAGTGCTAGAGATGTGCGACCGACAGGGGGTGACTATGGCTACACCTTC,CSARDVRPTGGDYGYTF
.,.,TRBV19,TRBJ2-5,TGTGCCAGTAGTATGAGGGACCAAGAGAGCCAGTACTTC,CASSMRDQESQYF
.,.,TRBV20-1,TRBJ2-3,TGCAGTGCTAGAGTGGGGTTAGCTCCACCTCACACAGATACGCAGTATTTT,CSARVGLAPPHTDTQYF
few,.,TRBV5-1,TRBJ1-5,TGCGCCAGCAGCCCGGAGGCCAGGGTTACGGGTCAGCCCCAGCATTTT,CASSPEARVTGQPQHF
.,TRBD1,TRBV6-1,TRBJ1-2,TGTGCCAGCAGTCCGACAGGGTCCTATGGCTACACCTTC,CASSPTGSYGYTF
.,.,TRBV10-3,TRBJ1-6,TGTGCCATCAGGACGGGACTGGATTCACCCCTCCACTTT,CAIRTGLDSPLHF
.,TRBD1,TRBV5-1,TRBJ2-7,TGCGCCAGCAGCTGGAGGGGACAGGATAGCGAGCAGTACTTC,CASSWRGQDSEQYF
.,.,TRBV5-6,TRBJ1-3,TGTGCCAGCAGCTCCGGCTCTGGAAACACCATATATTTT,CASSSGSGNTIYF
.,TRBD2,TRBV4-2,TRBJ2-3,TGTGCCAGCAGCCAAGAAGACGCGGGGGGCGTAACAGATACGCAGTATTTT,CASSQEDAGGVTDTQYF
few,TRBD1,TRBV30,TRBJ1-1,TGTGCCTGGGGGGGACAGATGAACACTGAAGCTTTCTTT,CAWGGQMNTEAFF
few,.,TRBV6-1,TRBJ2-7,TGTGCCAGCAGAAGGGGACGGGAGCAGTACTTC,CASRRGREQYF
.,TRBD1,TRBV28,TRBJ1-1,TGTGCCAGCGTACTACAGGGGTGGATGAACACTGAAGCTTTCTTT,CASVLQGWMNTEAFF
.,.,TRBV15,TRBJ1-5,TGTGCCACCATTTTAACGTCCCAGCCCCAGCATTTT,CATILTSQPQHF
once,.,TRBV5-1,TRBJ2-7,TGCGCCAGCAGCTTGCCGGACGGCTCCTACGAGCAGTACTTC,CASSLPDGSYEQYF
few,.,TRBV10-3,TRBJ1-5,TGTGCCATCAGTGAGTCGGCTGCCCGCTATAGCAATCAGCCCCAGCATTTT,CAISESAARYSNQPQHF
.,.,TRBV5-4,TRBJ2-5,TGTGCCAGCAGCTTGTTCTCAGAGACCCAGTACTTC,CASSLFSETQYF